The 17 T cell receptor beta chains presented below share a single source sample, sequenced in a study of blood T cell repertoires in COVID-19 (dated by TCRdb to 2019 to 2021). The receptor library was made with the immunoSEQ multiplex PCR assay. Sourced from immuneACCESS, this table was stored by TCRdb with only in-frame sequences that have V and J called. A share of the clones is absent; for the studies checked, an unresolved V gene accounts for under half, and the remainder has no known explanation. The sample table lists a few hundred thousand clones, around nine tenths of them with a count of one. The top ten clonotypes cover more than 6.5% of the sample. The sequenced sample was peripheral blood. These receptors were taken from a woman in her seventies with active or convalescent COVID-19.

In this sample, this clone turned up once. The chain is built from TRBV7-3 and TRBJ1-3; TRBD1 agrees at 8 bases. This CDR3 has 15 amino acids. The J segment lost 2 bases and the V segment lost 5 bases, leaving 5 bases of the junction unmatched. Germline values: CDR1 SGHTA, CDR2 FQGTGA. The CDR3 reads CASSLRGLAGNTIYF. The DNA for the CDR3 is TGTGCCAGCAGCCTCAGGGGGCTAGCTGGAAACACCATATATTTT.

The rearrangement joins TRBV9 to TRBJ2-3, with 8 bases aligning to TRBD2. J lost 4 bases, V lost 0 bases, and 7 bases had no gene match. Germline V CDR1 and CDR2: SGDLS, YYNGEE. CDR3 length equals 16 residues. The CDR3 loop is CASSVDAGGGADTQYF. CDR3 sequence (DNA): TGTGCCAGCAGCGTAGATGCGGGGGGTGGGGCAGATACGCAGTATTTT. The complete variable domain, with remaining parts taken from reference TRBV9 and TRBJ2-3, reads DSGVTQTPKHLITATGQRVTLRCSPRSGDLSVYWYQQSLDQGLQFLIQYYNGEERAKGNILERFSAQQFPDLHSELNLSSLELGDSALYFCASSVDAGGGADTQYFGPGTRLTVL.

This chain connects TRBV7-2 to TRBJ2-7; 8 nucleotides line up with TRBD1. Looked up from germline, CDR1 is SGHTA and CDR2 is FQGNSA. V was pared by 5 bases and J by 3 bases, with 6 bases of the junction left unmatched. CDR3 length: 14 residues. The DNA of the CDR3 is TGTGCCAGCAGCCTGGGACAGGTCATCTACGAGCAGTACTTC. Encoded protein: CASSLGQVIYEQYF.

This clone has more than one count but fewer than ten. The chain couples TRBV3-1 (or the pseudogene TRBV3-2) to TRBJ1-1; maybe TRBD1 (6 bases). V dropped 6 bases and J dropped 2 bases, with 13 bases sitting between them. CDR1 and CDR2 from the germline V gene are LGHDT and YNNKEL (reference sequence). The CDR3 covers 14 residues. In nucleotides, the CDR3 is TGTGCCAGCAGGCCTGCGGGGGCTAACACTGAAGCTTTCTTT. Its protein is CASRPAGANTEAFF.

The chain joins TRBV2 to TRBJ1-1; D is undetermined. The CDR3 runs to 11 residues. Germline V gene lookup returns CDR1 SNHLY and CDR2 FYNNEI. V was cut by 8 bases and J by 7 bases, with 11 bases left in between. The CDR3 sequence: CASPEEREAFF. CDR3 coding DNA: TGTGCCAGCCCGGAGGAACGTGAAGCTTTCTTT.

The chain uses TRBV3-1 (or the pseudogene TRBV3-2) and TRBJ1-2; no reliable D call. The CDR3 consists of 11 residues. Germline loops: CDR1 LGHDT, CDR2 YNNKEL (reference sequence). Trimming removed 4 bases at V and 7 bases at J, with 7 bases between. The CDR3 spells CASSRESGYTF. For the CDR3, the DNA is TGTGCCAGCAGCCGGGAGAGTGGCTACACCTTC.

The genes are TRBV7-2 and TRBJ1-1, with unresolved D. There are 13 residues in the CDR3. V shed 3 bases and J shed 1 base, with 6 bases lying between them. The germline CDR1 and CDR2 sequences are SGHTA and FQGNSA. Here the CDR3 reads CASSLKRNTEAFF. The DNA for the CDR3 is TGTGCCAGCAGCTTGAAGCGGAACACTGAAGCTTTCTTT.

For the CDR3, the DNA is TGCGCCAGCAGCTGGGGGACAGGGGTTGTTGGCTACACCTTC. Residues: CASSWGTGVVGYTF. V is TRBV5-1 and J is TRBJ1-2, with 10 nucleotides matching TRBD1. The germline V gene encodes CDR1 SGHRS and CDR2 YFSETQ. V lost 3 bases and J lost 7; bases outside the gene matches: 6. The CDR3 sequence is 14 residues long.

This clone showed up just a few times. The rearrangement uses TRBV28 and TRBJ1-5; 10 bases align to TRBD1. CDR3 length: 14 residues. The germline gives CDR1 MDHEN, CDR2 SYDVKM. V was pared by 6 bases and J by 2 bases, with 1 base of the junction left unmatched. In DNA, the CDR3 is TGTGCCAGCAGCGGACAGGGGGGCAATCAGCCCCAGCATTTT. Translated: CASSGQGGNQPQHF.

The chain employs TRBV27 and TRBJ1-2, with TRBD1 identical over 8 bases. Trimming removed 0 bases from V and 6 bases from J; junction bases left unmatched: 0. The germline gives CDR1 MNHEY, CDR2 SMNVEV (reference sequence). The length of the CDR3 is 13 residues. The CDR3 DNA is TGTGCCAGCAGTTTATCGGACAGGGATGGCTACACCTTC. This sequence encodes CASSLSDRDGYTF.

This clone was detected once. This rearrangement joins TRBV5-1 to TRBJ1-1, with D maybe TRBD1 (6 bases). Trimming pared 3 bases from V and 5 bases from J, leaving 14 bases between. The CDR3 length is 14 residues. Germline V gene data show CDR1 as SGHRS and CDR2 as YFSETQ. The CDR3 region is CASSSFTGQTEAFF. CDR3 coding DNA: TGCGCCAGCAGCTCTTTTACAGGGCAGACTGAAGCTTTCTTT.

The rearrangement links TRBV19 to TRBJ1-1; tentatively, D is TRBD1 (5 bases). The CDR3 consists of 15 residues. Trimming took off 9 bases at V and 0 bases at J, with 17 bases between the two ends. Germline lookup yields CDR1 LNHDA and CDR2 SQIVND (reference sequence). CDR3 nucleotide sequence: TGTGCCAGCACAAGGGGCTCTCTTCTGAACACTGAAGCTTTCTTT. This gives the protein CASTRGSLLNTEAFF.

The CDR3: CASSMSSQETQYF. The CDR3 bases are TGTGCCAGTAGTATGTCCAGCCAAGAGACCCAGTACTTC. The rearrangement links TRBV19 to TRBJ2-5, with D unresolved. Deletions cut 3 bases from V and 1 base from J, with 6 bases between. The CDR3 runs to 13 residues. Germline CDR1 LNHDA, CDR2 SQIVND (reference sequence).

The J gene is TRBJ1-4, the V gene TRBV5-1; a weak D match, TRBD1 (6 bases). Trimming took off 3 bases at V and 3 bases at J, with 9 bases between the two ends. This CDR3 has 14 residues. Germline V lookup: CDR1 SGHRS, CDR2 YFSETQ. The CDR3 loop is CASSWTASNEKLFF. The CDR3 bases are TGCGCCAGCAGCTGGACAGCCTCTAATGAAAAACTGTTTTTT.

The genes are TRBV9 and TRBJ1-6, with a weak D call TRBD1 (6 bases). The CDR3 consists of 15 residues. Germline V CDR1 and CDR2: SGDLS, YYNGEE. V was clipped by 0 bases and J by 10 bases, with 14 bases between them. CDR3 in DNA: TGTGCCAGCAGCGTAGAACCGGGACATGGGTCACCCCTCCACTTT. Translated, it gives CASSVEPGHGSPLHF.

The chain is built from TRBV5-1 and TRBJ1-1; 7 bases map to TRBD1. This CDR3 region has 14 residues. With 4 bases clipped from V and 0 bases from J, the junction kept 3 bases outside the gene matches. Germline V lookup: CDR1 SGHRS, CDR2 YFSETQ. The CDR3 loop reads CASSVTGLNTEAFF. The CDR3 nucleotides are TGCGCCAGCAGCGTGACAGGGCTGAACACTGAAGCTTTCTTT.

This clone is a singleton in its sample. The V and J genes are TRBV10-3 and TRBJ2-7, with a tentative D call TRBD1 (6 bases). CDR1 and CDR2 from the germline V gene are ENHRY and SYGVKD. V lost 6 bases and J 0 bases, leaving 12 bases between the germline ends. The CDR3 runs to 14 residues. CDR3 sequence (DNA): TGTGCCATCAGCGCACAGGGTAGCTCCTACGAGCAGTACTTC. Protein: CAISAQGSSYEQYF.